This TCR beta chain was observed in a study of T-cell memory formation after mild COVID-19. This clonotype has just a few counts. Antigen: not known. Notes on the study in general: Contracting CD4+ clones lay largely in CM and EM, with CD8+ ones residing in EMRA.

It was 5'RACE with constant-segment primers that produced the TCR alpha and TCR beta cDNA libraries, which carried sample barcodes and UMIs. TCRdb fed the 5' RACE reads into MiXCR, producing one record per CDR3 protein. Of 580,000 or so distinct CDR3 sequences listed, roughly a sixth are singletons. Sequencing was carried out using PBMCs or a T cell subset sorted from them (not recorded which). This TCR derives from an adult woman who had mild COVID-19 (a few samples of this study predate the infection). Cell type and time point are not known.

CDR3: CASSYSAPPGVREQFF. The DNA of the CDR3 is TGTGCCAGCAGTTACTCGGCCCCCCCCGGGGTACGTGAGCAGTTCTTC. This sequence joins TRBV6-5 and TRBJ2-1; a possible D gene is TRBD2 (5 bases). The CDR3 consists of 16 residues. The V and J ends lost 0 bases and 9 bases respectively, with 18 bases between them. In germline, CDR1 is MNHEY, CDR2 SVGAGI.